The next 32 T cell receptor beta chains were all read from a single sample in a study of lymphopenia after photon versus proton radiotherapy. TCRdb's table, derived via immunoSEQ multiplex PCR, lists solely in-frame clones and lacks some. The sample contains around 18,000 clones, about 88% of which appear only once. This sample comprised peripheral blood, obtained from a patient treated with proton-based radiotherapy. The receptor source for this set is a man between 65 and 79 years old with pancreatic cancer.

The chain links TRBV7-9 to TRBJ1-6; D perhaps matches TRBD1 (5 bases). CDR3 length: 14 amino acids. Trimming cost V 5 bases and J 9 bases, with 14 bases left between them. Germline V gene lookup returns CDR1 SEHNR and CDR2 FQNEAQ (reference sequence). CDR3 residues: CASSPAGKGSPLHF. The DNA of the CDR3 is TGTGCCAGCAGCCCCGCAGGGAAGGGTTCACCCCTCCACTTT. The whole variable domain, filled in from reference TRBV7-9 and TRBJ1-6, reads DTGVSQNPRHKITKRGQNVTFRCDPISEHNRLYWYRQTLGQGPEFLTYFQNEAQLEKSRLLSDRFSAERPKGSFSTLEIQRTEQGDSAMYLCASSPAGKGSPLHFGNGTRLTVT.

The CDR3 DNA is TGTGCCAGCAGCTTCCAGGGGGCGATGACTAATGAAAAACTGTTTTTT. This codes for CASSFQGAMTNEKLFF. V is TRBV7-8 and J is TRBJ1-4; the match to TRBD1 covers 8 bases. V was pared by 3 bases and J by 2 bases, with 5 bases of the junction left unmatched. The length of the CDR3 is 16 residues. Germline V gene lookup returns CDR1 SGHVS and CDR2 FQNEAQ.

The chain employs TRBV15 and TRBJ1-2, with D hard to call. Germline V gives CDR1 LNHNV, CDR2 YYDKDF (reference sequence). CDR3 size: 14 residues. Trimming cost V 0 bases and J 3 bases, with 8 bases left between them. In DNA form, the CDR3 reads TGTGCCACCAGCAGAGAGGGCGGATACTATGGCTACACCTTC. Amino acids: CATSREGGYYGYTF.

The rearrangement uses TRBV5-1 and TRBJ2-7; 10 bases fit TRBD1. Trimming at V came to 4 bases and at J to 6 bases, leaving 7 bases not matched to a gene. Looked up from germline, CDR1 is SGHRS and CDR2 is YFSETQ. This CDR3 has 14 residues. The CDR3 DNA follows: TGCGCCAGCAGCATCCCGGGACAGGGGACCGAGCAGTACTTC. Translated: CASSIPGQGTEQYF.

The rearrangement uses TRBV15 and TRBJ1-3, with TRBD1 identical over 8 bases. Germline CDR1 LNHNV, CDR2 YYDKDF (reference sequence). The V and J ends lost 2 bases and 5 bases, in that order; junction bases with no gene match: 5. The CDR3 has 15 residues. CDR3 in amino acids: CATSRPGQERNTIYF. For the CDR3, the DNA is TGTGCCACCAGCAGACCGGGACAGGAGAGAAACACCATATATTTT.

The J gene is TRBJ1-1, the V gene TRBV14; a weak D match, TRBD1 (6 bases). This CDR3 contains 16 residues. The germline V and J ends were trimmed by 4 bases and 4 bases, with 19 bases remaining between them. CDR1 SGHDN and CDR2 FVKESK come from the germline V gene. In nucleotides, the CDR3 is TGTGCCAGCAGCCCTTTTGGGGGGGCCCTTCGCACTGAAGCTTTCTTT. It encodes CASSPFGGALRTEAFF.

The gene calls are TRBV30 and TRBJ1-1; no clear D gene. Per germline, CDR1 GTSNPN and CDR2 SVGIG (reference sequence). The V and J ends lost 5 bases and 10 bases respectively, with 20 bases between them. The CDR3 has 13 residues. The CDR3 sequence is CAWLSRTNSPAFF. CDR3 coding DNA: TGTGCCTGGCTGTCCCGGACTAACTCCCCAGCTTTCTTT.

The rearrangement links TRBV29-1 to TRBJ1-1; weak D call: TRBD1 (6 bases). The CDR3 loop spans 14 amino acids. V was trimmed by 6 bases and J by 4 bases, leaving 18 bases between them. CDR1 is SQVTM, CDR2 ANQGSEA, per germline. Here the CDR3 reads CSVGAQGLGTEAFF. The CDR3 nucleotides are TGCAGCGTGGGGGCCCAGGGTTTAGGCACTGAAGCTTTCTTT.

The chain carries TRBV7-3 and TRBJ2-2; D perhaps matches TRBD2 (5 bases). The CDR3 runs 15 residues. With 1 base removed from V and 1 base from J, the gap between germline ends came to 7 bases. Germline V gene data show CDR1 as SGHTA and CDR2 as FQGTGA. CDR3 protein: CASSLRGLNTGELFF. CDR3 nucleotide sequence: TGTGCCAGCAGCTTAAGAGGGCTGAACACCGGGGAGCTGTTTTTT.

This clone was counted a single time. The chain uses TRBV27 and TRBJ1-1; TRBD1 matches at 8 bases. Trimming took 3 bases from V and 4 from J; bases not matched to a gene: 7. This CDR3 is built from 15 residues. CDR1 and CDR2 from the germline V gene are MNHEY and SMNVEV (reference sequence). CDR3 bases: TGTGCCAGCAGTTTGGGAGCCACAGGGGGCACTGAAGCTTTCTTT. This encodes CASSLGATGGTEAFF.

This clone appeared once. The rearrangement links TRBV27 to TRBJ1-1, with 7 bases aligning to TRBD1. Germline CDR1 and CDR2: MNHEY and SMNVEV (reference sequence). This CDR3 region has 14 residues. V trimming: 3 bases; J trimming: 2 bases; junction bases outside the gene matches: 3. CDR3 in amino acids: CASSFNRGNTEAFF. The CDR3 nucleotides are TGTGCCAGCAGTTTTAACAGGGGAAACACTGAAGCTTTCTTT.

The rearrangement uses TRBV27 and TRBJ2-3, with D hard to call. CDR3 size: 16 residues. Trimming removed 3 bases at V and 2 bases at J, with 15 bases between. Germline V gene lookup returns CDR1 MNHEY and CDR2 SMNVEV (reference sequence). CDR3 bases: TGTGCCAGCAGTTTTTCTGTCATCGAAGTCACAGATACGCAGTATTTT. It yields the protein CASSFSVIEVTDTQYF.

The chain uses TRBV5-1 and TRBJ2-5, with 7 bases identical to TRBD2. Trimming took 0 bases from V and 5 from J; bases not matched to a gene: 1. This CDR3 spans 13 amino acids. Germline V gene lookup returns CDR1 SGHRS and CDR2 YFSETQ. The CDR3, as DNA: TGCGCCAGCAGCTTGGCCGGGAGGGAGACCCAGTACTTC. This sequence encodes CASSLAGRETQYF.

The chain employs TRBV6-6 and TRBJ2-1; D is possibly TRBD2 (5 bases). Trimming left V 7 bases short and J 0 bases short, with 10 bases between. CDR1 and CDR2 (germline): MNHNY, SVGAGI (reference sequence). The CDR3 has 14 residues. The CDR3 DNA follows: TGTGCCAGCACCAGCGGAGCCTCCTACAATGAGCAGTTCTTC. Its protein product is CASTSGASYNEQFF.

V gene TRBV1 combines with J gene TRBJ2-7; the table's D call of TRBD2 was not tested on the DNA. TRBV1 is a recognized pseudogene. This CDR3 has 16 amino acids. The CDR3 coding sequence is TGCACCAGCAGCCAAGATACAGCGGGTAGGTCGTACGAGCAGTACTTC. Translation: CTSSQDTAGRSYEQYF.

This clone was recorded a few times. The rearrangement joins TRBV7-9 to TRBJ1-1; D is uncertain. The germline gives CDR1 SEHNR, CDR2 FQNEAQ (reference sequence). Trimming left V 1 base short and J 7 bases short, with 7 bases between. The CDR3 contains 12 residues. The CDR3 nucleotides are TGTGCCAGCAGCTTAGAGGCCGGTGAAGCTTTCTTT. Encoded protein: CASSLEAGEAFF. The full variable domain, completed using reference TRBV7-9 and TRBJ1-1, is DTGVSQNPRHKITKRGQNVTFRCDPISEHNRLYWYRQTLGQGPEFLTYFQNEAQLEKSRLLSDRFSAERPKGSFSTLEIQRTEQGDSAMYLCASSLEAGEAFFGQGTRLTVV.

Of note for this clone: One junction end does not reproduce the germline sequence, and a read error may be involved. This chain connects TRBV7-6 to TRBJ2-2; TRBD1 is a possible D gene (5 bases). The germline CDR1 and CDR2 sequences are SGHVS and FNYEAQ. CDR3 length: 15 residues. Written as DNA, the CDR3 is TGTGCCAGCAGCCCAATATCAGGGAACGCCGGGGAGCTGTTTTTT. This sequence encodes CASSPISGNAGELFF.

The chain combines TRBV27 with TRBJ2-1; 8 nucleotides align to TRBD1. The trim removed 7 bases at V and 8 bases at J, leaving 10 bases unmatched. Germline assignment: CDR1 MNHEY and CDR2 SMNVEV (reference sequence). This CDR3 has 14 amino acids. CDR3 DNA: TGTGCCAGCACCCTGTCCAGGGGGCGGGATGAGCAGTTCTTC. Translation: CASTLSRGRDEQFF.

This chain connects TRBV6-6 to TRBJ1-6, with a possible D match to TRBD1 (6 bases). The CDR3 runs 15 residues. Germline loops: CDR1 MNHNY, CDR2 SVGAGI (reference sequence). Trimming pared 5 bases from V and 5 bases from J, leaving 13 bases between. The CDR3 spells CASSQRTANNSPLHF. For the CDR3, the DNA is TGTGCCAGCAGTCAAAGGACAGCCAATAATTCACCCCTCCACTTT.

This chain links TRBV5-6 with TRBJ1-2; D gene uncertain. This CDR3 contains 13 residues. CDR1 SGHDT and CDR2 YYEEEE come from the germline V gene. Trimming took 0 bases from V and 2 from J, leaving 5 bases between them. This CDR3 is CASSLAGNYGYTF. As DNA, the CDR3 is TGTGCCAGCAGCTTGGCAGGAAACTATGGCTACACCTTC.

CDR3 DNA sequence: TGTGCCAGCAGCCAACGGACACCGGAAGGCTACACCTTC. Translation: CASSQRTPEGYTF. The chain is built from TRBV7-2 and TRBJ1-2, with D tentatively TRBD1 (5 bases). This CDR3 comprises 13 residues. The V end was cut by 5 bases, the J end by 8 bases, with 15 bases between. Germline loops: CDR1 SGHTA, CDR2 FQGNSA.

The CDR3 region has the DNA TGTGCCAGCAGCCAGAGAAGGGGACAGCCAACGAGTTCATCTGGAAACACCATATATTTT. Translation gives CASSQRRGQPTSSSGNTIYF. The rearrangement links TRBV5-8 to TRBJ1-3; 7 bases match TRBD1. J lost 1 base, V lost 4 bases, and 20 bases had no gene match. The CDR3 covers 20 residues. Per the germline V gene, CDR1 is SGHTS and CDR2 is YDEGEE.

This clone has only one observation. This chain uses TRBV5-1 with TRBJ1-2, with 9 positions matching TRBD1. CDR1 and CDR2 from the germline V gene are SGHRS and YFSETQ. This CDR3 is built from 15 residues. The trim removed 0 bases at V and 5 bases at J, leaving 5 bases unmatched. The CDR3 nucleotides are TGCGCCAGCAGCTTGGTACAGGGGGCAGGGTATGGCTACACCTTC. This gives the protein CASSLVQGAGYGYTF.

As DNA, the CDR3 is TGTGCCAGCAGCCCAGACAGGGGAAATTCACCCCTCCACTTT. Translated, it gives CASSPDRGNSPLHF. The rearrangement uses TRBV7-2 and TRBJ1-6; TRBD1 matches 8 bases. V dropped 5 bases and J dropped 7; count of bases not matched to a gene: 4. The CDR3 sequence is 14 residues long. CDR1 and CDR2 (germline): SGHTA, FQGNSA.

The chain joins TRBV30 to TRBJ2-1; a possible D gene is TRBD1 (5 bases). Looked up from germline, CDR1 is GTSNPN and CDR2 is SVGIG (reference sequence). V dropped 0 bases and J dropped 7 bases, with 13 bases sitting between them. The CDR3 totals 14 residues. The CDR3 DNA follows: TGTGCCTGGAGTGTGGTCCAGGGTAGGAATGAGCAGTTCTTC. Its translation is CAWSVVQGRNEQFF.

V is TRBV7-2 and J is TRBJ1-5; D gene unclear. The CDR3 length is 15 residues. V shed 0 bases and J shed 0 bases, with 6 bases lying between them. CDR1 and CDR2 from the germline V gene are SGHTA and FQGNSA. The CDR3 DNA reads as TGTGCCAGCAGCTTAGCTCCGGTTAGCAATCAGCCCCAGCATTTT. Its translation: CASSLAPVSNQPQHF. The variable domain in full, completed from reference TRBV7-2 and TRBJ1-5, reads GAGVSQSPSNKVTEKGKDVELRCDPISGHTALYWYRQSLGQGLEFLIYFQGNSAPDKSGLPSDRFSAERTGGSVSTLTIQRTQQEDSAVYLCASSLAPVSNQPQHFGDGTRLSIL.

The rearrangement uses TRBV6-5 and TRBJ1-1; TRBD1 matches at 9 bases. Germline V gene lookup returns CDR1 MNHEY and CDR2 SVGAGI. This CDR3 is built from 15 residues. V trimming: 6 bases; J trimming: 5 bases; junction bases outside the gene matches: 10. The CDR3, as DNA: TGTGCCAGCAGGGACACAGGGGGCTTGGGGACTGAAGCTTTCTTT. It yields the protein CASRDTGGLGTEAFF.

The chain uses TRBV13 and TRBJ1-3, with D possibly TRBD1 on 6 matching bases. Germline assignment: CDR1 PRHDT and CDR2 FYEKMQ (reference sequence). This CDR3 has 14 amino acids. V lost 5 bases and J lost 2, with 10 bases in between. The CDR3 is CASSPGGPGNTIYF. CDR3 sequence (DNA): TGTGCCAGCAGCCCCGGGGGGCCTGGAAACACCATATATTTT.

This chain joins TRBV5-1 and TRBJ2-1, with 8 bases fitting TRBD2. The germline CDR1 and CDR2 sequences are SGHRS and YFSETQ. V lost 4 bases and J lost 5; bases outside the gene matches: 8. There are 15 residues in the CDR3. CDR3 coding DNA: TGCGCCAGCAGCCAGGGACTAGTAGTGGACAATGAGCAGTTCTTC. Translated: CASSQGLVVDNEQFF.

This chain links TRBV6-6 with TRBJ1-6; TRBD1 is a possible D gene (5 bases). CDR3 size: 15 residues. V dropped 4 bases and J dropped 9 bases, with 16 bases sitting between them. CDR1 is MNHNY, CDR2 SVGAGI, per germline (reference sequence). The DNA for the CDR3 is TGTGCCAGCAGTTTACAGGCGGGGCGAGGTTCACCCCTCCACTTT. It encodes CASSLQAGRGSPLHF.

This chain connects TRBV18 to TRBJ1-4; the D gene is possibly TRBD1 (6 bases). CDR1 and CDR2 (germline): KGHSH, LQKENI. The CDR3 has 14 residues. V was pared by 6 bases and J by 8 bases, with 16 bases between. CDR3 loop: CASSPRDKWEKLFF. DNA for the CDR3: TGTGCCAGCTCCCCTCGGGACAAGTGGGAAAAACTGTTTTTT.

This clone appeared once. The J gene is TRBJ1-2, the V gene TRBV10-3; 8 bases map to TRBD1. The V and J ends lost 5 bases and 3 bases, in that order; junction bases with no gene match: 5. This CDR3 region has 14 residues. The germline V gene has CDR1 ENHRY and CDR2 SYGVKD. CDR3 in amino acids: CAISKQGDDYGYTF. The CDR3 DNA follows: TGTGCCATCAGTAAACAGGGGGACGACTATGGCTACACCTTC.